This TCR beta chain was captured in a study of shared clonotypes between healthy human individuals. Study-level information: Plates per donor: three CD4 naive, three CD4 memory, two CD8 naive, one CD8 memory.

CD4+ cell separation produced CD45RA+ naive and CD45RA-negative memory subsets. The authors' processing: Junction-only immunoSEQ data arrived without quality scores, meaning filtering differed. Profiled with immunoSEQ multiplex PCR; TCRdb holds only in-frame clones, not every one. D and trimming come from the DNA, and the V and J calls and clone size come from that table. The sample records about 1 million clones, roughly 80% being singletons. Germline V gene data show CDR1 as SGHNT and CDR2 as YYREEE (reference sequence). V shed 5 bases and J shed 6 bases, with 14 bases lying between them. This CDR3 has 13 amino acids.

Material: memory CD4+ T cells sorted from blood. Subset denoted: CD45RA-negative fraction. The rearrangement uses TRBV5-4 and TRBJ2-5; the D gene is possibly TRBD1 (6 bases). The receptor was isolated from a man younger than 30 in good health. The CDR3 loop reads CASSEGQIKTQYF. In DNA, the CDR3 is TGTGCCAGCAGTGAAGGACAGATAAAGACCCAGTACTTC.